This record looks at one TCR beta chain sequence and its context. The source of the sample is a study of blood T cell repertoires in COVID-19. Whole-study context: There were acute and convalescent COVID-19 samples, and they came from the United States, Italy and Spain. PBMCs, B-cell-depleted T cells, or T cells provided the cDNA or gDNA that made up the material.

In the source study's methods: Amplification of reference gene primers provided the estimated nucleated cell counts. The assay was immunoSEQ multiplex PCR, and TCRdb's table has in-frame clones only and misses some. The DNA gave D and trimming, while V, J and clone size come from that table. The repertoire has approximately 52,000 clones, less than 90% of them found once; the top ten carry roughly 13%. The source is an elderly woman with acute or convalescent COVID-19. Sequencing used peripheral blood.

CDR3 in DNA: TGTGCCAGCAGTGAAGCTGGCAGAAGCTATAATTCACCCCTCCACTTT. It translates to CASSEAGRSYNSPLHF. V is TRBV6-1 and J is TRBJ1-6; D unclear. The germline V and J ends were trimmed by 0 bases and 3 bases, with 9 bases remaining between them. The CDR3 has 16 amino acids. CDR1 is MNHNS, CDR2 SASEGT, per germline.